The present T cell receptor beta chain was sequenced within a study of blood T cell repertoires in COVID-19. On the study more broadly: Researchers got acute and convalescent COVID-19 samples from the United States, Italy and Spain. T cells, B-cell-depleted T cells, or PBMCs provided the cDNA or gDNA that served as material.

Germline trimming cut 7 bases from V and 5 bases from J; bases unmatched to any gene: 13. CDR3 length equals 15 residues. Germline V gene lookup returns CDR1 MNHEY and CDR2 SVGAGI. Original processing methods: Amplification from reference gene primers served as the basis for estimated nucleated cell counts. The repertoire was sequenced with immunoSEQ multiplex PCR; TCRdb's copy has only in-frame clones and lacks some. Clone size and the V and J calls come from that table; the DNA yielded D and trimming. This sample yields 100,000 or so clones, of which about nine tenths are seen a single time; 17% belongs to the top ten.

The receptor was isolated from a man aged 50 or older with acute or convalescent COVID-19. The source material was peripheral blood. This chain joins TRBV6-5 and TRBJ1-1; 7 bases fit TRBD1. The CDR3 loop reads CASIPPRDRGTEAFF. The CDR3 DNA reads TGTGCCAGCATCCCCCCGCGGGACAGAGGGACTGAAGCTTTCTTT.